What follows are 28 T cell receptor beta chains derived from one specimen sequenced in a study of blood T cell repertoires in COVID-19. Only in-frame clones appear in the TCRdb table, and some are missing; sequencing was by immunoSEQ multiplex PCR. Of 130,000 or so clones in the sample, around 84% are singletons; the top ten hold approximately 8.3%. Sequencing was performed on peripheral blood. These receptors all stem from a woman aged 60-70 years with acute or convalescent COVID-19.

The rearrangement links TRBV7-3 to TRBJ2-3; 13 bases align to TRBD2. The CDR3 sequence is 16 residues long. Germline V gives CDR1 SGHTA, CDR2 FQGTGA. Unmatched junction bases numbered 7, after V lost 5 bases and J lost 5 bases. Written as DNA, the CDR3 is TGTGCCAGCAGCCCAGGACTAGCGGGGGCATTAGATACGCAGTATTTT. Translated: CASSPGLAGALDTQYF.

This chain links TRBV30 with TRBJ2-7; D might be TRBD1 (5 bases). With 4 bases removed from V and 4 bases from J, the gap between germline ends came to 14 bases. CDR3 length: 13 residues. Germline CDR1 is GTSNPN and CDR2 is SVGIG (reference sequence). The CDR3 DNA reads TGTGCCTGGACGGACAACCCTCTTTACGAGCAGTACTTC. This sequence encodes CAWTDNPLYEQYF.

The rearrangement uses TRBV11-3 and TRBJ2-5; D is unclear. The germline V gene encodes CDR1 SGHNT and CDR2 YENEEA. V lost 0 bases to trimming and J lost 4 bases, with 6 bases between them. The length of the CDR3 is 13 residues. The CDR3 nucleotides are TGTGCCAGCAGCTTAGACAACAGAGAGACCCAGTACTTC. The encoded protein is CASSLDNRETQYF. The variable domain in full, completed from reference TRBV11-3 and TRBJ2-5, reads EAGVVQSPRYKIIEKKQPVAFWCNPISGHNTLYWYLQNLGQGPELLIRYENEEAVDDSQLPKDRFSAERLKGVDSTLKIQPAELGDSAVYLCASSLDNRETQYFGPGTRLLVL.

V is TRBV24-1 and J is TRBJ2-2; 11 bases are shared with TRBD2. CDR1 and CDR2 from the germline V gene are KGHDR and SFDVKD. J gave up 1 base and V 2 bases, and 11 bases lay outside the gene matches. The CDR3 has 20 amino acids. Here the CDR3 reads CATSDSYPTLAGGNTGELFF. The CDR3 nucleotides read TGTGCCACCAGTGATTCCTATCCTACCCTAGCGGGGGGGAACACCGGGGAGCTGTTTTTT.

The chain uses TRBV14 and TRBJ2-1; D gene ambiguous. Trimming removed 5 bases from V and 6 bases from J, with 14 bases in between. This CDR3 is 14 amino acids long. The germline V gene encodes CDR1 SGHDN and CDR2 FVKESK. CDR3 amino acids: CASSAIGSRNEQFF. DNA of the CDR3: TGTGCCAGCAGCGCCATTGGCAGTCGCAATGAGCAGTTCTTC.

The chain carries TRBV5-4 and TRBJ2-7; the match to TRBD2 covers 13 bases. From germline, CDR1 is SGHNT and CDR2 YYREEE (reference sequence). Trimming took 3 bases from V and 6 from J; bases not matched to a gene: 9. The CDR3 loop spans 16 amino acids. For the CDR3, the DNA is TGTGCCAGCAGCTCAAGGACTAGCGGGGGCTCACGCGAGCAGTACTTC. Translated, it gives CASSSRTSGGSREQYF.

This clone was counted once. The rearrangement joins TRBV28 to TRBJ1-2; D not resolved. Germline assignment: CDR1 MDHEN and CDR2 SYDVKM. The CDR3 contains 13 residues. V was clipped by 6 bases and J by 8 bases, with 16 bases between them. The CDR3 DNA sequence: TGTGCCAGCAGAACGGGGTATAGCGGAGGCTACACCTTC. Translated: CASRTGYSGGYTF.

The chain links TRBV7-2 to TRBJ2-3, with 8 nucleotides matching TRBD2. The CDR3 runs to 16 residues. Per the germline V gene, CDR1 is SGHTA and CDR2 is FQGNSA. The V and J ends lost 5 bases and 2 bases, in that order; junction bases with no gene match: 9. CDR3 residues: CASSPSRGGLTDTQYF. The CDR3 DNA follows: TGTGCCAGCAGCCCTTCCCGGGGGGGCCTCACAGATACGCAGTATTTT.

The chain is built from TRBV4-1 and TRBJ1-4; TRBD1 aligns across 8 bases. V lost 4 bases, J lost 2 bases, and 12 bases stayed unmatched. The CDR3 runs to 18 residues. Germline CDR1 reads MGHRA; CDR2 reads YSYEKL. The CDR3 loop is CASSRTGQGAPTNEKLFF. The DNA of the CDR3 is TGCGCCAGCAGCCGAACTGGTCAGGGGGCTCCCACTAATGAAAAACTGTTTTTT.

V usage is TRBV7-8 and J usage is TRBJ2-5; D is possibly TRBD2 (5 bases). V lost 0 bases and J 4 bases, leaving 6 bases between the germline ends. Germline lookup yields CDR1 SGHVS and CDR2 FQNEAQ. This CDR3 comprises 13 residues. This CDR3 is CASSLAGVETQYF. As DNA, the CDR3 is TGTGCCAGCAGCTTAGCGGGAGTAGAGACCCAGTACTTC.

The DNA of the CDR3 is TGTGCCAGCAGCTTAGGACCCGGGACAGGGGATTCACCCCTCCACTTT. The encoded protein is CASSLGPGTGDSPLHF. J is TRBJ1-6 and V is TRBV7-6; the match to TRBD1 covers 10 bases. The CDR3 sequence is 16 residues long. Germline CDR1 is SGHVS and CDR2 is FNYEAQ. Trimming removed 1 base from V and 8 bases from J; junction bases left unmatched: 5.

V usage is TRBV5-1 and J usage is TRBJ2-7, with TRBD2 matching 8 bases. The V gene end was trimmed by 3 bases and the J gene end by 3 bases; junction bases not matched to a gene: 5. There are 14 residues in the CDR3. Germline V lookup: CDR1 SGHRS, CDR2 YFSETQ. In nucleotides, the CDR3 is TGCGCCAGCAGCTCCCAACGGGGGGGCTACGAGCAGTACTTC. This sequence encodes CASSSQRGGYEQYF.

The J gene is TRBJ1-1, the V gene TRBV12-5; TRBD1 aligns across 9 bases. After removal of 6 bases from V and 4 bases from J, the junction contained 12 bases not matched to a gene. The CDR3 has 16 amino acids. Germline V gives CDR1 LGHNT, CDR2 FRNRAP. CDR3 nucleotides: TGTGCTAGTGGCCCCGGACAGGGGATGGGTTCCACTGAAGCTTTCTTT. Its protein product is CASGPGQGMGSTEAFF. Based on the CDR3 plus reference TRBV12-5 and TRBJ1-1, the full variable domain is DARVTQTPRHKVTEMGQEVTMRCQPILGHNTVFWYRQTMMQGLELLAYFRNRAPLDDSGMPKDRFSAEMPDATLATLKIQPSEPRDSAVYFCASGPGQGMGSTEAFFGQGTRLTVV.

The table lists this clone with a count of one. J is TRBJ1-1 and V is TRBV4-1; TRBD1 aligns across 8 bases. V lost 6 bases, J lost 6 bases, and 6 bases stayed unmatched. This CDR3 region has 13 residues. Germline V CDR1 and CDR2: MGHRA, YSYEKL. CDR3 region: CASSYGQGAEAFF. The CDR3 DNA is TGCGCCAGCAGTTACGGACAGGGCGCTGAAGCTTTCTTT.

The rearrangement joins TRBV7-9 to TRBJ1-2; D remains ambiguous. Germline CDR1 reads SEHNR; CDR2 reads FQNEAQ (reference sequence). Trimming cost V 5 bases and J 4 bases, with 5 bases left between them. The CDR3 is 11 residues long. The CDR3 sequence: CASSNSYGYTF. The CDR3 nucleotides are TGTGCCAGCAGCAACAGCTATGGCTACACCTTC.

V usage is TRBV7-6 and J usage is TRBJ2-3; 8 bases line up with TRBD1. V shed 3 bases and J 0 bases; nucleotides not matched to a gene: 11. Looked up from germline, CDR1 is SGHVS and CDR2 is FNYEAQ. The CDR3 totals 18 residues. CDR3 DNA sequence: TGTGCCAGCAGCTTGGGGACAGGACACGTACTTAGCACAGATACGCAGTATTTT. Amino acids: CASSLGTGHVLSTDTQYF.

V is TRBV28 and J is TRBJ1-3; maybe TRBD1 (5 bases). The V and J ends lost 7 bases and 0 bases respectively, with 7 bases between them. Germline CDR1 MDHEN, CDR2 SYDVKM. The CDR3 has 13 residues. The CDR3 nucleotides are TGTGCCAGCACAGGGTCCTCTGGAAACACCATATATTTT. Its translation: CASTGSSGNTIYF.

The J gene is TRBJ2-5, the V gene TRBV5-4, with D possibly being TRBD1 (7 bases). V lost 0 bases to trimming and J lost 4 bases, with 19 bases between them. CDR1 is SGHNT and CDR2 is YYREEE in the germline V gene (reference sequence). This CDR3 is 17 amino acids long. CDR3: CASSLVRRQGGGETQYF. The CDR3 DNA follows: TGTGCCAGCAGCTTGGTCCGCCGACAGGGAGGTGGAGAGACCCAGTACTTC.

This chain links TRBV19 with TRBJ2-5; D is perhaps TRBD1 (5 bases). CDR3 length: 14 residues. The V end lost 3 bases, the J end lost 3 bases, and 11 bases lay between the germline ends. Germline V gene data show CDR1 as LNHDA and CDR2 as SQIVND (reference sequence). CDR3 in amino acids: CASSIRSGKETQYF. The CDR3 DNA sequence: TGTGCCAGTAGTATCCGGTCAGGGAAAGAGACCCAGTACTTC. Drawing the rest from reference TRBV19 and TRBJ2-5, the complete variable domain is DGGITQSPKYLFRKEGQNVTLSCEQNLNHDAMYWYRQDPGQGLRLIYYSQIVNDFQKGDIAEGYSVSREKKESFPLTVTSAQKNPTAFYLCASSIRSGKETQYFGPGTRLLVL.

V gene TRBV7-8 combines with J gene TRBJ2-2, with a tentative D call TRBD2 (6 bases). The CDR3 runs 13 residues. Trimming removed 5 bases at V and 3 bases at J, with 7 bases between. Germline CDR1 is SGHVS and CDR2 is FQNEAQ. CDR3 DNA: TGTGCCAGCAGCCGGGAGCACACCGGGGAGCTGTTTTTT. As protein: CASSREHTGELFF.

J is TRBJ2-7 and V is TRBV4-2, with 7 bases matching TRBD1. Germline-derived CDR1 and CDR2 are LGHNA and YNFKEQ. The CDR3 is 15 residues long. The V segment lost 3 bases and the J segment 1 base; nucleotides outside the gene matches: 6. The CDR3 protein is CASSHDRAGSYEQYF. As DNA, the CDR3 is TGTGCCAGCAGCCACGACAGGGCAGGATCCTACGAGCAGTACTTC.

The chain couples TRBV5-1 to TRBJ2-7; no clear D gene. V lost 5 bases to trimming and J lost 0 bases, with 6 bases between them. The CDR3 spans 12 residues. Germline CDR1 SGHRS, CDR2 YFSETQ. DNA of the CDR3: TGCGCCAGCAGTGGCAGCTCCTACGAGCAGTACTTC. Protein product: CASSGSSYEQYF. Combining the CDR3 with reference TRBV5-1 and TRBJ2-7 gives the whole variable domain KAGVTQTPRYLIKTRGQQVTLSCSPISGHRSVSWYQQTPGQGLQFLFEYFSETQRNKGNFPGRFSGRQFSNSRSEMNVSTLELGDSALYLCASSGSSYEQYFGPGTRLTVT.

The chain links TRBV4-1 to TRBJ2-7; 7 bases are a match to TRBD1. The CDR3 runs 15 residues. The trim removed 2 bases at V and 5 bases at J, leaving 9 bases unmatched. Germline values: CDR1 MGHRA, CDR2 YSYEKL. This CDR3 is CASSQIPDRVHEQYF. The DNA of the CDR3 is TGCGCCAGCAGCCAAATTCCCGACAGGGTCCACGAGCAGTACTTC.

The gene calls are TRBV24-1 and TRBJ1-1; D call uncertain. V lost 1 base to trimming and J lost 1 base, with 15 bases between them. The CDR3 is 17 amino acids. Germline CDR1 reads KGHDR; CDR2 reads SFDVKD. This CDR3 reads CATSDLLPLNTNTEAFF. In DNA, the CDR3 is TGTGCCACCAGTGATTTACTCCCACTGAATACGAACACTGAAGCTTTCTTT.

V usage is TRBV11-3 and J usage is TRBJ2-7, with TRBD1 matching over 8 bases. This CDR3 spans 16 amino acids. V was clipped by 1 base and J by 7 bases; unmatched bases: 12. CDR1 and CDR2 from the germline V gene are SGHNT and YENEEA. CDR3 coding DNA: TGTGCCAGCAGCTTAGGAGGACAGGGAATTGCGGGGGAGCAGTACTTC. This encodes CASSLGGQGIAGEQYF.

This clone was counted only a few times. The chain uses TRBV6-1 and TRBJ1-2; 9 bases agree with TRBD1. The CDR3 covers 16 residues. Germline V gives CDR1 MNHNS, CDR2 SASEGT. Trimming at V came to 4 bases and at J to 4 bases, leaving 10 bases not matched to a gene. The chain's CDR3 is CASSAGGGTGIYGYTF. CDR3 in DNA: TGTGCCAGCAGTGCTGGCGGGGGGACAGGGATCTATGGCTACACCTTC.

V usage is TRBV7-2 and J usage is TRBJ1-1; TRBD1 might be the D (5 bases). This CDR3 has 13 amino acids. Germline V gene data show CDR1 as SGHTA and CDR2 as FQGNSA. Trimming removed 3 bases at V and 0 bases at J, with 5 bases between. CDR3: CASSFRVNTEAFF. CDR3 nucleotides: TGTGCCAGCAGCTTCAGGGTGAACACTGAAGCTTTCTTT.

V is TRBV5-8 and J is TRBJ2-5; a possible D gene is TRBD1 (6 bases). CDR3 length: 16 amino acids. V was pared by 0 bases and J by 5 bases, with 17 bases between. Germline-derived CDR1 and CDR2 are SGHTS and YDEGEE. CDR3 sequence (DNA): TGTGCCAGCAGCTTGGCCCCCGGGACACCTGGGGAGACCCAGTACTTC. Translating gives CASSLAPGTPGETQYF.